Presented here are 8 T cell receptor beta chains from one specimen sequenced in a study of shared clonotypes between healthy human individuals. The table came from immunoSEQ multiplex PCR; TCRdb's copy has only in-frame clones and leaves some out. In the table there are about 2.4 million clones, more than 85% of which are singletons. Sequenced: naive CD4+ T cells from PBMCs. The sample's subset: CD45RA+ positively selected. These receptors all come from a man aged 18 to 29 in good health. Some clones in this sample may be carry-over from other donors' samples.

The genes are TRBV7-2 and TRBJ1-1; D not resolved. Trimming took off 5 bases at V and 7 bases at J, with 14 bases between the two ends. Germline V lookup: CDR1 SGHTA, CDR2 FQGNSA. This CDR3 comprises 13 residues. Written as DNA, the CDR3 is TGTGCCAGCAGCCCTATCCGGGGTAATGAAGCTTTCTTT. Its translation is CASSPIRGNEAFF.

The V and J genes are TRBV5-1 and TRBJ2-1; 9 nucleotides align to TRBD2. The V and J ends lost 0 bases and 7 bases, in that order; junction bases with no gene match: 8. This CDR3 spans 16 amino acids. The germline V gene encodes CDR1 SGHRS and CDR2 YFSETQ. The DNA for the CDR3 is TGCGCCAGCAGCTTGGCCCCGGGACTAGCTGGTAATGAGCAGTTCTTC. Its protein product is CASSLAPGLAGNEQFF.

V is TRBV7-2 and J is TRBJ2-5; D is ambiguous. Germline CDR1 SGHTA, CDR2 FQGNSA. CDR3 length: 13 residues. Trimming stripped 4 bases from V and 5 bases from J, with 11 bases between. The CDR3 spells CASSSRAGETQYF. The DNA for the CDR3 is TGTGCCAGCAGCTCACGAGCTGGGGAGACCCAGTACTTC.

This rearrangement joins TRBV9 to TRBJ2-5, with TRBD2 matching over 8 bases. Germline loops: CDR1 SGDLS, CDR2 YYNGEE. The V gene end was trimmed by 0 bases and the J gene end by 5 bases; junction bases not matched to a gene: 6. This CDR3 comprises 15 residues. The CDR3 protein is CASSVAGGGGETQYF. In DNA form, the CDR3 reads TGTGCCAGCAGCGTAGCGGGAGGGGGAGGGGAGACCCAGTACTTC.

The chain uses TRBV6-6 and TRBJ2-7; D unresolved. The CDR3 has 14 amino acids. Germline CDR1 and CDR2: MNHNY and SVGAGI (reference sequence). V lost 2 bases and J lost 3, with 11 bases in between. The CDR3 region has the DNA TGTGCCAGCAGTTACGAAGGCAGACACTACGAGCAGTACTTC. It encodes CASSYEGRHYEQYF.

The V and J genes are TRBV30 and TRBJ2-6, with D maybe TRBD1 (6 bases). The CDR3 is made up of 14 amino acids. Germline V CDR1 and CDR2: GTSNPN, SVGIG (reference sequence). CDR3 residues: CASPNRAGANVLTF. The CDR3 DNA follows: TGTGCTTCACCTAACAGGGCTGGGGCCAACGTCCTGACTTTC.

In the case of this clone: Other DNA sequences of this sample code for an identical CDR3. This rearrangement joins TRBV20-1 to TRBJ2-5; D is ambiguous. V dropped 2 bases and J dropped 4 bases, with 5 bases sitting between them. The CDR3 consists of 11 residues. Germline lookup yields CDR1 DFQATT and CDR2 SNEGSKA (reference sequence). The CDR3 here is CSARYGETQYF. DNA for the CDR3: TGCAGTGCTAGATACGGAGAGACCCAGTACTTC.

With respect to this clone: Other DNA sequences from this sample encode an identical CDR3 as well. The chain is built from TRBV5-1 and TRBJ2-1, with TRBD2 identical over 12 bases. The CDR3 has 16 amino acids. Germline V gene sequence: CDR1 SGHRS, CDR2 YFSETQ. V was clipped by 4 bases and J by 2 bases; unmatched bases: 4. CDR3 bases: TGCGCCAGCAGCCCGGGACTAGCGGGTCCCTACAATGAGCAGTTCTTC. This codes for CASSPGLAGPYNEQFF.